A single sample is the source of the 4 T cell receptor beta chains below, sequenced in a study of T cell repertoires in cytomegalovirus infection (dated by TCRdb to the late 2010s). No cognate antigen is known for these TCRs. Sequencing took place on an Illumina HiSeq 1500. Using fastp trimming at Q25 and MiXCR clonotype assembly, TCRdb reanalyzed the public sequencing data and kept in-frame beta chains. Under each unique CDR3 protein, matching rows form one entry showing the most common genes and DNA. In all, the sample holds fewer than 900,000 distinct CDR3 sequences, and about 29% of those were seen once. Clones ranked in the top ten supply about an eighth of the sample. The treatment or condition label for this specimen denotes: in vitro stimulation with specific CMV peptide epitopes to enrich CMV-specific T cells. Sequenced material: cultured CD8+ T cells from PBMCs, taken from culture after CMV antigen stimulation. The receptors here all came from a human donor in good health (CMV status not recorded). Some clones in this sample may be carry-over from other donors' samples.

The chain is built from TRBV27 and TRBJ1-6, with 7 bases that match TRBD1. The junction had 6 bases not matched to a gene; V was cut back by 10 bases and J by 6 bases. CDR1 is MNHEY and CDR2 is SMNVEV in the germline V gene (reference sequence). This CDR3 has 13 residues. The DNA for the CDR3 is TGTGCCACTATGGGACAGCTTAATTCACCCCTCCACTTT. Its protein is CATMGQLNSPLHF.

The chain links TRBV27 to TRBJ1-1; unclear D gene. V lost 7 bases to trimming and J lost 6 bases, with 9 bases between them. The CDR3 is 11 residues long. Germline V CDR1 and CDR2: MNHEY, SMNVEV (reference sequence). CDR3 sequence (DNA): TGTGCCAGCACCTCATTTTCTGAAGCTTTCTTT. Translating it yields CASTSFSEAFF.

The chain is built from TRBV6-1 and TRBJ1-2, with 7 positions matching TRBD1. This CDR3 region has 14 residues. Germline assignment: CDR1 MNHNS and CDR2 SASEGT. Germline trimming cut 0 bases from V and 5 bases from J; bases unmatched to any gene: 3. Written as DNA, the CDR3 is TGTGCCAGCAGTGAAGCAGGGGGCTGGTATGGCTACACCTTC. Its protein is CASSEAGGWYGYTF.

This clonotype has a handful of counts. The chain links TRBV4-1 to TRBJ2-5, with TRBD1 as a possible D gene (6 bases). CDR1 MGHRA and CDR2 YSYEKL come from the germline V gene. The V end was cut by 0 bases, the J end by 6 bases, with 17 bases between. The CDR3 has 16 residues. The CDR3: CASSQEPGYGTKTQYF. CDR3 sequence (DNA): TGCGCCAGCAGCCAAGAACCAGGGTACGGGACAAAGACCCAGTACTTC.